This T cell receptor beta chain was recovered during a study of T-cell reconstitution after alpha-beta-depleted transplantation in children. Study findings and constraints: Several hundred expanded graft clones reportedly gave rise to the alpha-beta T cells present about two months after transplant. One year post-transplant, T-cell counts and diversity were largely derived from T cells produced anew.

Losses at the gene ends were 4 bases for V and 4 bases for J; bases not matched to a gene: 2. The CDR3 spans 13 residues. Per germline, CDR1 ENHRY and CDR2 SYGVKD. This clonotype has ten or more counts. What it binds is unknown. Preparation of the TCRbeta library used unique molecular identifiers. TCRdb reprocessed the PCR reads via MiXCR and lists one record per CDR3 protein. The top ten hold 27% of the sample, which has 440,000 or so distinct CDR3 sequences, roughly 43% seen once. The receptor comes from a girl aged 2 to 9 with aplastic anemia, due to receive a stem cell transplant. The gene calls are TRBV10-3 and TRBJ1-2; TRBD1 matches at 8 bases. The sample here was PBMCs, taken before TCRalphabeta/CD19-depleted stem cell transplant. CDR3 coding DNA: TGTGCCATCAGTGGGGACAGGAGCTATGGCTACACCTTC. Residues: CAISGDRSYGYTF.